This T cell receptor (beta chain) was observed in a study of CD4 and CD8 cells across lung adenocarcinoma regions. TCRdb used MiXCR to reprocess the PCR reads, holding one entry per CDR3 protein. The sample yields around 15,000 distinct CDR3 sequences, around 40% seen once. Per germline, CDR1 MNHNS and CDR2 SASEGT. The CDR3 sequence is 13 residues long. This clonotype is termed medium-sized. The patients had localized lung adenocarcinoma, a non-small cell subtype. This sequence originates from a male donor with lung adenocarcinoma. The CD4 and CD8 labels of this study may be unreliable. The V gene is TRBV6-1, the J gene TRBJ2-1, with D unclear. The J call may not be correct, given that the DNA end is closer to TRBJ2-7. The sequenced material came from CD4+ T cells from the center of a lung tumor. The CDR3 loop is CASKYGPVYEQYF. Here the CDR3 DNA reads TGTGCCAGCAAGTATGGACCGGTCTACGAGCAGTACTTC.